This TCR beta chain is drawn from a study of response to subunit inactivated influenza vaccine. Each CDR3 protein gets one entry after TCRdb re-called the RT-PCR reads with MiXCR. This sample has 500,000 to 650,000 distinct CDR3 sequences; 7.6% occur once, and the top ten carry over 10%. This clonotype was detected ten times or more. The CDR3 contains 13 residues. Germline CDR1 is DFQATT and CDR2 is SNEGSKA (reference sequence). Trimming shortened V by 2 bases and J by 5 bases, and 12 bases separated the two germline ends. Sequenced material: PBMCs from blood, taken less than 30 months after vaccination. The chain combines TRBV20-1 with TRBJ2-5; unclear D gene. The clonotype comes from a man aged 45 to 70 who received an inactivated influenza vaccine. This CDR3 is CSARTGPAETQYF. The CDR3 bases are TGCAGTGCTAGAACTGGCCCGGCGGAGACCCAGTACTTC.